Presented here are 25 T cell receptor beta chains from one specimen sequenced in a study of T cells expressing NK-cell markers. TCRdb reprocessed the 5' RACE reads, keeping one entry per CDR3 protein, no DNA. The data include approximately 150,000 distinct CDR3 sequences; the top ten clones carry less than 20%. The specimen sequenced was blood T cells: a sorted CD56 or NKG2C T cell subset, CD4+ or CD8+ T cells, or bulk PBMC T cells (not recorded which). The receptors were sampled from a woman between 18 and 69 years old in good health.

The V call is TRBV5-5, the J call TRBJ1-2; the TCRdb call, TRBD1, lacks DNA for checking. CDR3 length: 14 amino acids. The V gene's germline CDR1 is SGHKS and CDR2 YYEKEE (reference sequence). CDR3 protein: CASSSNRAAYGYTF.

The V and J genes are TRBV11-2 and TRBJ2-1; TCRdb's assignment of TRBD2 cannot be checked, as there is no DNA. Per germline, CDR1 SGHAT and CDR2 FQNNGV. The CDR3 loop spans 16 amino acids. The CDR3 loop reads CASSSLAGPLTDEQFF.

The gene calls are TRBV14 and TRBJ2-5; checking the TCRdb D call of TRBD1 is not possible without DNA. The CDR3 is 15 amino acids. Germline CDR1 reads SGHDN; CDR2 reads FVKESK. This CDR3 is CASSQVVGAQETQYF.

CDR3: CASSQQDGFETQYF. The rearrangement links TRBV4-2 to TRBJ2-5. The CDR3 is 14 amino acids. Germline V CDR1 and CDR2: LGHNA, YNFKEQ.

V is TRBV2 and J is TRBJ2-3; TCRdb calls TRBD2, which cannot be checked without DNA. Looked up from germline, CDR1 is SNHLY and CDR2 is FYNNEI. The CDR3 covers 14 residues. CDR3 sequence reads: CASRMGQLTDTQYF.

The chain combines TRBV5-6 with TRBJ1-2. CDR3 length: 15 residues. Per germline, CDR1 SGHDT and CDR2 YYEEEE. The CDR3 is CASSLRTDVYYGYTF.

The V gene is TRBV25-1, the J gene TRBJ1-3. The CDR3 runs 14 residues. CDR1 MGHDK and CDR2 SYGVNS come from the germline V gene. The CDR3 loop reads CASSAQVSGNTIYF.

This chain uses TRBV18 with TRBJ2-1; the D gene TCRdb calls, TRBD1, cannot be checked with no DNA. Per the germline V gene, CDR1 is KGHSH and CDR2 is LQKENI. The CDR3 extends over 17 amino acids. CDR3 amino acids: CASSPIHPGTGGPEQFF.

The chain couples TRBV3-1 to TRBJ2-5. This CDR3 comprises 12 residues. CDR1 is LGHDT and CDR2 is YNNKEL in the germline V gene (reference sequence). CDR3: CASSQRKETQYF.

The CDR3 reads CSASATGSPPDQPQHF. The J gene is TRBJ1-5, the V gene TRBV20-1; TCRdb outputs TRBD1, but without DNA this stays unchecked. Looked up from germline, CDR1 is DFQATT and CDR2 is SNEGSKA (reference sequence). The CDR3 consists of 16 residues.

This chain connects TRBV20-1 to TRBJ2-7. The CDR3 is made up of 11 amino acids. CDR1 DFQATT and CDR2 SNEGSKA come from the germline V gene (reference sequence). The CDR3 loop is CSAAIRTEQYF.

This rearrangement joins TRBV11-2 to TRBJ2-3; TCRdb's D gene call, TRBD1, goes unchecked for lack of DNA. The CDR3 extends over 17 amino acids. CDR1 SGHAT and CDR2 FQNNGV come from the germline V gene. CDR3: CASSFRQTRGSTDTQYF.

This chain joins TRBV11-2 and TRBJ1-1; TCRdb calls TRBD1, which cannot be checked without DNA. This CDR3 region has 14 residues. Germline values: CDR1 SGHAT, CDR2 FQNNGV. The CDR3 sequence is CASSRQGRFTEAFF.

This chain uses TRBV7-2 with TRBJ2-5; TCRdb gives TRBD1 as the D gene, but with no DNA this cannot be confirmed. Germline CDR1 SGHTA, CDR2 FQGNSA. CDR3 length equals 14 residues. CDR3 residues: CASSKGGNQETQYF. Combining the CDR3 with reference TRBV7-2 and TRBJ2-5 gives the whole variable domain GAGVSQSPSNKVTEKGKDVELRCDPISGHTALYWYRQSLGQGLEFLIYFQGNSAPDKSGLPSDRFSAERTGGSVSTLTIQRTQQEDSAVYLCASSKGGNQETQYFGPGTRLLVL.

The chain links TRBV9 to TRBJ2-7; no DNA is available, so the TRBD1 call from TCRdb remains unchecked. CDR3 size: 14 residues. Per the germline V gene, CDR1 is SGDLS and CDR2 is YYNGEE. CDR3 amino acids: CASNPGGRAYEQYF. Supplemented by reference TRBV9 and TRBJ2-7, the full variable domain reads DSGVTQTPKHLITATGQRVTLRCSPRSGDLSVYWYQQSLDQGLQFLIQYYNGEERAKGNILERFSAQQFPDLHSELNLSSLELGDSALYFCASNPGGRAYEQYFGPGTRLTVT.

J is TRBJ2-1 and V is TRBV28; with no DNA, the TCRdb D assignment of TRBD1 cannot be verified. The germline CDR1 and CDR2 sequences are MDHEN and SYDVKM. This CDR3 region has 15 residues. The chain's CDR3 is CASSLVQGRGNEQFF.

Here the CDR3 reads CASSHEANEKLFF. V and J are TRBV5-1 and TRBJ1-4. Germline assignment: CDR1 SGHRS and CDR2 YFSETQ. The CDR3 loop spans 13 amino acids.

The chain employs TRBV29-1 and TRBJ2-3; TCRdb picks TRBD1, but there is no DNA to check that call. Germline V gene lookup returns CDR1 SQVTM and CDR2 ANQGSEA. The CDR3 loop spans 14 amino acids. CDR3 amino acids: CSVQGQGFTDTQYF.

The J gene is TRBJ2-3, the V gene TRBV20-1; TCRdb calls TRBD1, which cannot be checked without DNA. The CDR3 contains 15 residues. CDR1 is DFQATT, CDR2 SNEGSKA, per germline (reference sequence). CDR3 in amino acids: CSATMTVFSTDTQYF.

The CDR3 region is CASSYQDNYGYTF. V and J are TRBV12-3 or TRBV12-4 and TRBJ1-2. The CDR3 is 13 residues long.

This chain joins TRBV15 and TRBJ2-7; TCRdb lists TRBD2, though no DNA is available to test this call. This CDR3 has 15 residues. Germline V gene data show CDR1 as LNHNV and CDR2 as YYDKDF (reference sequence). This chain's CDR3 is CATSRIRTLSYEQYF.

V is TRBV5-4 and J is TRBJ1-2. The CDR3 totals 16 residues. Germline V gene data show CDR1 as SGHNT and CDR2 as YYREEE (reference sequence). CDR3 sequence reads: CASSLAKTAQNYGYTF.

The J gene is TRBJ2-7, the V gene TRBV3-1; TCRdb picks TRBD1, but there is no DNA to check that call. CDR1 LGHDT and CDR2 YNNKEL come from the germline V gene (reference sequence). The CDR3 spans 14 residues. This CDR3 reads CASSPGQGSYEQYF.

The chain employs TRBV28 and TRBJ2-7; with no DNA, the TCRdb D assignment of TRBD1 cannot be verified. Per the germline V gene, CDR1 is MDHEN and CDR2 is SYDVKM. The CDR3 totals 16 residues. The CDR3 reads CASSFLWSGSPYEQYF.

This chain joins TRBV7-2 and TRBJ2-7. The CDR3 loop spans 14 amino acids. Germline V gene lookup returns CDR1 SGHTA and CDR2 FQGNSA. CDR3 loop: CASSLESLASEQYF.